These 5 T cell receptor beta chains originate from one sample sequenced in a study of blood T cells in healthy people across ages. Alongside a J-beta primer mix, a sample-barcoded 5' primer served in a second PCR lasting roughly 6 to 11 cycles. TCRdb passed the 5' RACE reads through MiXCR, listing each CDR3 protein once. The table includes about 930,000 distinct CDR3 sequences, 25% to 30% detected once. These data were likewise used in another study, on T cells of mothers and their children.

Sequencing input: blood. The receptors originated from a woman in her thirties or forties in good health.

In this sample, this clonotype turned up many times. The V and J genes are TRBV7-9 and TRBJ2-7; D is perhaps TRBD1 (5 bases). The CDR3 runs 12 residues. Trimming stripped 11 bases from V and 0 bases from J, with 11 bases between. CDR1 is SEHNR, CDR2 FQNEAQ, per germline (reference sequence). The CDR3 spells CAYGDSSYEQYF. CDR3 in DNA: TGTGCCTACGGTGACAGCTCCTACGAGCAGTACTTC. The full variable domain, its missing parts supplied by reference TRBV7-9 and TRBJ2-7, is DTGVSQNPRHKITKRGQNVTFRCDPISEHNRLYWYRQTLGQGPEFLTYFQNEAQLEKSRLLSDRFSAERPKGSFSTLEIQRTEQGDSAMYLCAYGDSSYEQYFGPGTRLTVT.

The gene calls are TRBV7-9 and TRBJ1-4; D possibly corresponds to TRBD1 (5 bases). CDR3 length: 16 residues. Germline V lookup: CDR1 SEHNR, CDR2 FQNEAQ (reference sequence). Trimming stripped 1 base from V and 4 bases from J, with 13 bases between. The CDR3 protein is CASSLDVGRGNEKLFF. The DNA of the CDR3 is TGTGCCAGCAGCTTAGATGTGGGACGGGGTAATGAAAAACTGTTTTTT. Combining the CDR3 with reference TRBV7-9 and TRBJ1-4 gives the whole variable domain DTGVSQNPRHKITKRGQNVTFRCDPISEHNRLYWYRQTLGQGPEFLTYFQNEAQLEKSRLLSDRFSAERPKGSFSTLEIQRTEQGDSAMYLCASSLDVGRGNEKLFFGSGTQLSVL.

V gene TRBV12-3 or TRBV12-4 combines with J gene TRBJ2-3; 11 bases are a match to TRBD2. Unmatched junction bases numbered 8, after V lost 6 bases and J lost 6 bases. The CDR3 runs to 15 residues. The chain's CDR3 is CASSYLAGGADTQYF. For the CDR3, the DNA is TGTGCCAGCAGCTACCTAGCGGGGGGCGCGGATACGCAGTATTTT.

V usage is TRBV5-6 and J usage is TRBJ1-4; D remains ambiguous. There are 15 residues in the CDR3. V was pared by 4 bases and J by 4 bases, with 14 bases between. CDR1 is SGHDT and CDR2 is YYEEEE in the germline V gene. The CDR3 sequence: CASSVTVGGNEKLFF. CDR3 nucleotides: TGTGCCAGCAGCGTAACCGTAGGTGGTAATGAAAAACTGTTTTTT.

This clonotype was counted ten times or more. One end of the junction varies from germline; a read error may be responsible. The V and J genes are TRBV29-1 and TRBJ2-5; D call uncertain. The CDR3 consists of 11 residues. CDR1 is SQVTM and CDR2 is ANQGSEA in the germline V gene. CDR3 sequence: CSVEGMETQYF. The CDR3, as DNA: TGCAGCGTAGAAGGGATGGAGACCCAGTACTTC.